These T cell receptor beta chains were read from a single sample in a study of OX40 agonist ivuxolimab in advanced cancers. Assay used: immunoSEQ multiplex PCR; TCRdb lists only in-frame clones, some missing. Of nearly 80,000 clones in the sample, approximately 85% were seen once. The source was CD4+ or CD8+ T cells sorted from blood, collected in a trial of the OX40 agonist ivuxolimab. The receptor set was obtained from an adult with an advanced solid tumor such as melanoma, head and neck, liver or kidney cancer. Each CDR3 is given with its conserved first and last residue. The D gene is left open where the match is weak. A clone size is listed for some rows: how often the clone was seen (once, few, many), or a class if it is expanded.

V: TRBV11-3; D: TRBD1; J: TRBJ2-2; size: NA; CDR3: CASSDRDRGPTGELFF; DNA: TGTGCCAGCAGCGACCGGGACAGGGGCCCCACCGGGGAGCTGTTTTTT
V: TRBV5-6; D: NA; J: TRBJ2-1; size: few; CDR3: CASSLRTASALYNEQFF; DNA: TGTGCCAGCAGCTTGCGGACAGCCAGCGCCCTATACAATGAGCAGTTCTTC
V: TRBV27; D: NA; J: TRBJ2-2; size: NA; CDR3: CASSLKVRGTGELFF; DNA: TGTGCCAGCAGTTTAAAGGTTCGAGGGACCGGGGAGCTGTTTTTT
V: TRBV7-8; D: NA; J: TRBJ2-3; size: NA; CDR3: CASSPKKRGTGSTADTQYF; DNA: TGTGCCAGCAGCCCTAAGAAGAGAGGGACTGGCAGTACGGCAGATACGCAGTATTTT
V: TRBV4-1; D: NA; J: TRBJ2-1; size: NA; CDR3: CASSQDHMGGNEQFF; DNA: TGCGCCAGCAGCCAAGATCATATGGGTGGGAATGAGCAGTTCTTC
V: TRBV5-1; D: NA; J: TRBJ1-2; size: NA; CDR3: CASSLPADHGYTF; DNA: TGCGCCAGCAGCTTGCCGGCCGATCATGGCTACACCTTC
V: TRBV6-1; D: NA; J: TRBJ1-1; size: NA; CDR3: CASSASDPNTEAFF; DNA: TGTGCCAGCAGTGCGTCTGATCCGAACACTGAAGCTTTCTTT
V: TRBV9; D: TRBD2; J: TRBJ2-7; size: NA; CDR3: CASSDSGRGSDEQYF; DNA: TGTGCCAGCAGCGATAGCGGGAGAGGAAGTGACGAGCAGTACTTC
V: TRBV5-6; D: NA; J: TRBJ2-3; size: NA; CDR3: CASSSTSSRDTQYF; DNA: TGTGCCAGCAGCTCTACTAGCAGTAGAGATACGCAGTATTTT
V: TRBV6-6; D: TRBD1; J: TRBJ2-3; size: NA; CDR3: CASSPTGTGSTDTQYF; DNA: TGTGCCAGCAGTCCGACCGGGACAGGGAGCACAGATACGCAGTATTTT
V: TRBV4-3; D: NA; J: TRBJ2-1; size: once; CDR3: CASSLGTGLSEQFF; DNA: TGCGCCAGCAGCCTCGGTACAGGGTTGAGTGAGCAGTTCTTC
V: TRBV11-3; D: NA; J: TRBJ2-7; size: NA; CDR3: CASSLGQFSYEQYF; DNA: TGTGCCAGCAGCCTTGGGCAGTTCTCCTACGAGCAGTACTTC
V: TRBV6-1; D: NA; J: TRBJ1-4; size: NA; CDR3: CASSEWREYEKLFF; DNA: TGTGCCAGCAGTGAATGGAGAGAGTATGAAAAACTGTTTTTT
V: TRBV7-9; D: NA; J: TRBJ2-2; size: NA; CDR3: CASSPRVAGELFF; DNA: TGTGCCAGCAGCCCACGTGTCGCCGGGGAGCTGTTTTTT
V: TRBV9; D: NA; J: TRBJ1-2; size: NA; CDR3: CASSATPGPSYGYTF; DNA: TGTGCCAGCAGCGCCACTCCGGGACCCAGCTATGGCTACACCTTC
V: TRBV25-1; D: TRBD2; J: TRBJ2-5; size: NA; CDR3: CASSPGGDWKETQYF; DNA: TGTGCCAGCAGTCCGGGGGGGGACTGGAAAGAGACCCAGTACTTC
V: TRBV28; D: NA; J: TRBJ2-7; size: NA; CDR3: CASSSNPYEQYF; DNA: TGTGCCAGCAGTTCAAATCCGTACGAGCAGTACTTC
V: TRBV5-4; D: TRBD1; J: TRBJ2-7; size: NA; CDR3: CASSSPKPGQGIYEQYF; DNA: TGTGCCAGCAGCTCCCCTAAGCCGGGACAGGGAATATACGAGCAGTACTTC
V: TRBV28; D: TRBD2; J: TRBJ2-1; size: NA; CDR3: CASSLAGGHNEQFF; DNA: TGTGCCAGCAGTTTAGCGGGAGGCCACAATGAGCAGTTCTTC
V: TRBV5-4; D: NA; J: TRBJ2-7; size: NA; CDR3: CASRILGDYEQYF; DNA: TGTGCCAGCCGTATATTGGGGGACTACGAGCAGTACTTC
V: TRBV19; D: NA; J: TRBJ1-1; size: NA; CDR3: CASSIGRANTEAFF; DNA: TGTGCCAGTAGTATAGGACGGGCGAACACTGAAGCTTTCTTT
V: TRBV27; D: NA; J: TRBJ2-1; size: NA; CDR3: CASSFFGQSEQFF; DNA: TGTGCCAGCAGTTTTTTCGGGCAATCGGAGCAGTTCTTC
V: TRBV28; D: NA; J: TRBJ2-3; size: NA; CDR3: CASSQGGTRTDTQYF; DNA: TGTGCCAGTTCCCAGGGGGGGACCCGCACAGATACGCAGTATTTT
V: TRBV28; D: TRBD1; J: TRBJ1-1; size: NA; CDR3: CASSSYRGTTEAFF; DNA: TGTGCCAGCAGTTCTTACAGGGGGACCACTGAAGCTTTCTTT
V: TRBV11-2; D: NA; J: TRBJ2-3; size: NA; CDR3: CASRLASTDTQYF; DNA: TGTGCCAGCCGTCTAGCGAGCACAGATACGCAGTATTTT
V: TRBV27; D: TRBD2; J: TRBJ2-7; size: NA; CDR3: CASSVTSGSITEQYF; DNA: TGTGCCAGCAGTGTGACTAGCGGGAGTATCACCGAGCAGTACTTC
V: TRBV27; D: TRBD2; J: TRBJ2-1; size: NA; CDR3: CASSLGLAGGDNEQFF; DNA: TGTGCCAGCAGCCTGGGACTAGCGGGAGGGGACAATGAGCAGTTCTTC